The clone carrying this TCR beta chain showed up just a few times. Antigen: not known. cDNA synthesis used the whole RNA isolate, giving expressed TCRB sequences. Assay used: immunoSEQ multiplex PCR; TCRdb lists only in-frame clones, some missing. The table lists roughly 180,000 clones, around an eighth of them singletons. By way of CD45RO/CCR7/CD25/CD127/CD95/CD27, the CD4+ regulatory, stem cell-like memory, central memory and naive cells were sorted. Unmatched junction bases numbered 5, after V lost 4 bases and J lost 8 bases. This CDR3 is built from 13 residues. Germline CDR1 is SGDLS and CDR2 is YYNGEE. This sample is part of a study of beta chain features in type 1 diabetes. About the research overall: Across the samples, roughly 98 million sorted cells were examined in total.

Study observations and caveats: Although PCR might favor shorter templates, it would do so equally in patients and controls. For cells with high TCR expression, cDNA sequencing could yield over-representation.

Sequenced input: central memory CD4+ T cells from blood. This chain links TRBV9 with TRBJ1-4, with 7 positions matching TRBD1. This clonotype was obtained from a woman under 30 in good health. The CDR3 DNA reads as TGTGCCAGCAGCCAAACAGGGGAGGAAAAACTGTTTTTT. Residues: CASSQTGEEKLFF.